The 25 T cell receptor beta chains presented below share a single source sample, sequenced in a study of blood T cell repertoires in COVID-19. Data came from immunoSEQ multiplex PCR; TCRdb stores just in-frame clones and leaves some out. The sample contains roughly 100,000 clones, about 90% of which appear only once. Sequences were obtained from peripheral blood. These receptor sequences come from a human donor in a cohort sampled during active COVID-19.

The V and J genes are TRBV6-6 and TRBJ1-2; D is possibly TRBD1 (5 bases). CDR1 and CDR2 (germline): MNHNY, SVGAGI (reference sequence). Trimming left V 7 bases short and J 4 bases short, with 13 bases between. This CDR3 is 13 amino acids long. This CDR3 reads CASTSQEPYGYTF. CDR3 coding DNA: TGTGCCAGCACCTCACAGGAACCCTATGGCTACACCTTC.

The chain uses TRBV13 and TRBJ2-4, with a tentative D call TRBD1 (6 bases). CDR3 length equals 13 residues. V lost 6 bases, J lost 6 bases, and 12 bases lay in between. Germline CDR1 PRHDT, CDR2 FYEKMQ (reference sequence). CDR3 amino acids: CASRQQGTNIQYF. In nucleotides, the CDR3 is TGTGCCAGCAGACAACAGGGAACAAACATTCAGTACTTC.

The chain has TRBV2 and TRBJ2-2; D not resolved. The CDR3 length is 14 residues. Germline assignment: CDR1 SNHLY and CDR2 FYNNEI. The V and J ends lost 0 bases and 1 base respectively, with 3 bases between them. The CDR3 here is CASSEARNTGELFF. As DNA, the CDR3 is TGTGCCAGCAGTGAAGCGAGGAACACCGGGGAGCTGTTTTTT.

This clone was recorded a few times. The chain employs TRBV7-2 and TRBJ2-1; 7 nucleotides match TRBD2. Per germline, CDR1 SGHTA and CDR2 FQGNSA. With 4 bases clipped from V and 0 bases from J, the junction kept 3 bases outside the gene matches. This CDR3 is built from 15 residues. The CDR3 loop is CASSSQRGSYNEQFF. The CDR3 nucleotides read TGTGCCAGCAGCTCTCAGCGGGGCTCCTACAATGAGCAGTTCTTC.

The V and J genes are TRBV7-3 and TRBJ2-3, with D possibly matching TRBD2 (6 bases). V was pared by 5 bases and J by 4 bases, with 10 bases between. This CDR3 has 13 residues. The germline gives CDR1 SGHTA, CDR2 FQGTGA. As DNA, the CDR3 is TGTGCCAGCAGCCGATCGGGGGCAGATACGCAGTATTTT. Amino acid sequence: CASSRSGADTQYF. The full variable domain, its missing parts supplied by reference TRBV7-3 and TRBJ2-3, is GAGVSQTPSNKVTEKGKYVELRCDPISGHTALYWYRQSLGQGPEFLIYFQGTGAADDSGLPNDRFFAVRPEGSVSTLKIQRTERGDSAVYLCASSRSGADTQYFGPGTRLTVL.

The CDR3 reads CASSYTGLAGGNEQFF. The CDR3 nucleotides are TGTGCCAGCAGTTACACGGGACTAGCGGGAGGGAATGAGCAGTTCTTC. The rearrangement uses TRBV6-5 and TRBJ2-1; 16 bases align to TRBD2. V trimming: 2 bases; J trimming: 7 bases; junction bases outside the gene matches: 2. Germline CDR1 is MNHEY and CDR2 is SVGAGI. This CDR3 contains 16 residues.

The rearrangement joins TRBV19 to TRBJ2-3; 10 bases are a match to TRBD2. Germline values: CDR1 LNHDA, CDR2 SQIVND (reference sequence). The CDR3 runs to 15 residues. V gave up 6 bases and J gave up 4 bases; unmatched junction bases: 7. The CDR3 sequence: CASSIGTSDSDTQYF. For the CDR3, the DNA is TGTGCCAGTAGCATTGGGACTAGCGACTCAGATACGCAGTATTTT.

The chain uses TRBV4-1 and TRBJ2-7; TRBD2 matches 10 bases. The CDR3 spans 14 residues. V shed 5 bases, J shed 5 bases, and the junction held 6 bases outside the gene matches. Germline V CDR1 and CDR2: MGHRA, YSYEKL. CDR3: CASSEREGLNEQYF. The CDR3, as DNA: TGCGCCAGCAGCGAGCGGGAGGGCCTCAACGAGCAGTACTTC.

The chain uses TRBV2 and TRBJ2-3; D is possibly TRBD1 (6 bases). Deletions cut 7 bases from V and 4 bases from J, with 12 bases between. Germline assignment: CDR1 SNHLY and CDR2 FYNNEI. The CDR3 extends over 13 amino acids. The CDR3 sequence: CASNGQPSDTQYF. The CDR3 nucleotides read TGTGCCAGCAACGGACAGCCGTCAGATACGCAGTATTTT. Drawing the rest from reference TRBV2 and TRBJ2-3, the complete variable domain is EPEVTQTPSHQVTQMGQEVILRCVPISNHLYFYWYRQILGQKVEFLVSFYNNEISEKSEIFDDQFSVERPDGSNFTLKIRSTKLEDSAMYFCASNGQPSDTQYFGPGTRLTVL.

The genes are TRBV7-8 and TRBJ1-1, with 7 bases matching TRBD1. J gave up 4 bases and V 5 bases, and 10 bases lay outside the gene matches. The CDR3 covers 15 residues. The germline CDR1 and CDR2 sequences are SGHVS and FQNEAQ. DNA of the CDR3: TGTGCCAGCAGCCGAGGGGGGGCAGGGGGCACTGAAGCTTTCTTT. This gives the protein CASSRGGAGGTEAFF.

The chain links TRBV10-2 to TRBJ2-7; D not resolved. Germline V gives CDR1 WSHSY, CDR2 SAAADI. The CDR3 length is 14 residues. V was shortened by 6 bases and J by 0 bases, with 12 bases between the two germline ends. The CDR3 region is CASSVEPLSYEQYF. The CDR3 DNA reads as TGCGCCAGCAGCGTGGAGCCCCTCTCCTACGAGCAGTACTTC.

This clone has just a few counts. The chain links TRBV28 to TRBJ2-7; D is perhaps TRBD2 (6 bases). This CDR3 spans 18 amino acids. The V end was cut by 6 bases, the J end by 0 bases, with 24 bases between. Germline V gene sequence: CDR1 MDHEN, CDR2 SYDVKM. CDR3 amino acids: CASRTPRDPSGVSYEQYF. Written as DNA, the CDR3 is TGTGCCAGCAGAACCCCGAGAGACCCCTCGGGGGTCTCCTACGAGCAGTACTTC. Together with reference TRBV28 and TRBJ2-7, the CDR3 gives the full variable domain: DVKVTQSSRYLVKRTGEKVFLECVQDMDHENMFWYRQDPGLGLRLIYFSYDVKMKEKGDIPEGYSVSREKKERFSLILESASTNQTSMYLCASRTPRDPSGVSYEQYFGPGTRLTVT.

The rearrangement uses TRBV6-5 and TRBJ2-1; 9 bases are a match to TRBD1. Trimming took 9 bases from V and 7 from J; bases not matched to a gene: 7. CDR1 and CDR2 from the germline V gene are MNHEY and SVGAGI. The CDR3 is 13 residues long. DNA for the CDR3: TGTGCCAGTACCGGGACAGGGATTAATGAGCAGTTCTTC. Its protein product is CASTGTGINEQFF.

The gene calls are TRBV29-1 and TRBJ2-1, with TRBD1 matching over 7 bases. This CDR3 comprises 12 residues. Germline-derived CDR1 and CDR2 are SQVTM and ANQGSEA. J gave up 10 bases and V 3 bases, and 6 bases lay outside the gene matches. The CDR3 sequence: CSVDTGASEQFF. The CDR3 DNA is TGCAGCGTTGACACAGGGGCGAGCGAGCAGTTCTTC.

The chain uses TRBV11-1 and TRBJ1-4, with D possibly TRBD1 on 6 matching bases. This CDR3 contains 14 residues. The germline V gene has CDR1 SGHAT and CDR2 FQDESV (reference sequence). V was clipped by 5 bases and J by 5 bases, with 12 bases between them. DNA of the CDR3: TGTGCCAGCAGCCCGGACAGAACGAATGAAAAACTGTTTTTT. Translating it yields CASSPDRTNEKLFF.

The chain combines TRBV11-2 with TRBJ2-2; 9 nucleotides align to TRBD1. This CDR3 spans 17 amino acids. Unmatched junction bases numbered 12, after V lost 4 bases and J lost 6 bases. Germline CDR1 and CDR2: SGHAT and FQNNGV. The CDR3 loop reads CASSSELGTGRSGELFF. The CDR3, as DNA: TGTGCCAGCAGCTCCGAACTCGGGACAGGGCGGTCCGGGGAGCTGTTTTTT.

This clone has only one observation. J is TRBJ2-7 and V is TRBV5-1; D is perhaps TRBD2 (5 bases). The CDR3 is 12 residues long. V shed 6 bases and J shed 5 bases, with 12 bases lying between them. The germline V gene encodes CDR1 SGHRS and CDR2 YFSETQ. The CDR3 reads CASTGMTDEQYF. The CDR3 bases are TGCGCCAGCACGGGGATGACGGACGAGCAGTACTTC.

The V and J genes are TRBV2 and TRBJ1-5, with D perhaps TRBD1 (5 bases). Trimming took 6 bases from V and 3 from J, leaving 18 bases between them. The CDR3 extends over 16 amino acids. Looked up from germline, CDR1 is SNHLY and CDR2 is FYNNEI. As DNA, the CDR3 is TGTGCCAGCAGCCTTCGGCGGGGGTTTATCAATCAGCCCCAGCATTTT. This gives the protein CASSLRRGFINQPQHF. Variable domain in full (rest from reference TRBV2 and TRBJ1-5): EPEVTQTPSHQVTQMGQEVILRCVPISNHLYFYWYRQILGQKVEFLVSFYNNEISEKSEIFDDQFSVERPDGSNFTLKIRSTKLEDSAMYFCASSLRRGFINQPQHFGDGTRLSIL.

This clone turned up a few times. The rearrangement links TRBV19 to TRBJ1-5, with TRBD1 identical over 9 bases. Germline V lookup: CDR1 LNHDA, CDR2 SQIVND (reference sequence). The CDR3 spans 15 residues. Trimming removed 7 bases from V and 6 bases from J; junction bases left unmatched: 10. Written as DNA, the CDR3 is TGTGCCAGTACCTCTAAGACAGGGGGTGGTCAGCCCCAGCATTTT. It is translated as CASTSKTGGGQPQHF.

The chain combines TRBV28 with TRBJ2-5; 10 bases agree with TRBD1. This CDR3 region has 16 residues. Germline values: CDR1 MDHEN, CDR2 SYDVKM. The V gene end was trimmed by 5 bases and the J gene end by 5 bases; junction bases not matched to a gene: 11. This chain's CDR3 is CASSPLERQGAETQYF. CDR3 in DNA: TGTGCCAGCAGTCCGCTCGAACGACAGGGGGCGGAGACCCAGTACTTC.

The chain recombines TRBV5-1 with TRBJ1-6; D might be TRBD1 (5 bases). CDR3 length: 15 amino acids. Trimming stripped 0 bases from V and 5 bases from J, with 9 bases between. Germline V gives CDR1 SGHRS, CDR2 YFSETQ. Here the CDR3 DNA reads TGCGCCAGCAGCTTGGTAGGGGTACATAATTCACCCCTCCACTTT. Amino acids: CASSLVGVHNSPLHF.

The CDR3 bases are TGTGCCAGCAGCTTGTCAATAAATCTCCGGGGAGAGACCCAGTACTTC. This translates into CASSLSINLRGETQYF. The chain links TRBV5-5 to TRBJ2-5, with a weak D call TRBD2 (5 bases). Per germline, CDR1 SGHKS and CDR2 YYEKEE (reference sequence). The CDR3 has 16 residues. Trimming pared 1 base from V and 4 bases from J, leaving 17 bases between.

With respect to this clone: The germline gene is not matched at one end of the junction; a read error may be the cause. This rearrangement joins TRBV2 to TRBJ2-7, with D possibly matching TRBD1 (7 bases). The CDR3 loop spans 13 amino acids. Germline V gene lookup returns CDR1 SNHLY and CDR2 FYNNEI. CDR3 in amino acids: CAGRRGPNYEQYF. The CDR3 DNA follows: TGTGCCGGCAGGAGGGGGCCAAACTACGAGCAGTACTTC.

V is TRBV10-1 and J is TRBJ2-7, with D possibly matching TRBD1 (6 bases). Deletions cut 5 bases from V and 2 bases from J, with 10 bases between. This CDR3 is 13 amino acids long. The germline V gene encodes CDR1 WNHNN and CDR2 SYGVQD (reference sequence). CDR3 sequence (DNA): TGCGCCAGCAGTACAGGGCCCACCTACGAGCAGTACTTC. Protein: CASSTGPTYEQYF.

The sample holds one count of this clone. V gene TRBV28 combines with J gene TRBJ2-1, with TRBD1 matching 9 bases. V dropped 5 bases and J dropped 15; count of bases not matched to a gene: 8. CDR1 and CDR2 (germline): MDHEN, SYDVKM. This CDR3 is 12 amino acids long. CDR3 sequence: CASSPGQGEGFF. As DNA, the CDR3 is TGTGCCAGCAGTCCGGGACAGGGCGAGGGGTTCTTC.